Below, one TCR beta chain is given with its context. The antigen it recognizes is unknown. No base qualities exist here, and no much larger clone lies one base off it. These data originate in a study of T-cell reconstitution after alpha-beta-depleted transplantation in children listed by TCRdb under 2016. Looking at the study overall: The study quantitatively tracked T-cell immune reconstitution after TCRalphabeta/CD19-depleted allogeneic hematopoietic cell transplantation in children using TCR repertoire profiling. The paper as a whole reports these results and caveats: The high TCRbeta diversity at day 60 in some patients was ascribed to recipient T cells and intrathymic progenitors that had survived conditioning. The frequencies of hyperexpanded clones fell over the following months, and after one year, T-cell counts and TCRbeta diversity were mostly attributed to newly produced T cells. The apparently early alphabetaT-cell count recovery about two months after transplant was reportedly dependent on only several hundred rapidly expanded clones derived from non-depleted graft cells.

In light of the paper, this sample's treatment or condition label describes: allogeneic hematopoietic cell transplantation with graft depleted of TCRalphabeta T cells and CD19 B cells. TCRalphabeta/CD19-depleted allogeneic hematopoietic cell grafts were given to the transplant recipients, all of whom were children. The germline V gene yields MNHEY for CDR1 and SVGAGI for CDR2. The CDR3 has 16 amino acids, counting the end cysteine and phenylalanine. Of all the DNA, just the CDR3 is kept, 48 bases in frame from base 1. V and J lose 2 bases and 8 bases, and a span of 21 bases separates them. Libraries were built with PCR. Sequenced using an Illumina HiSeq 2500. TCR libraries were prepared with molecular barcoding, using unique molecular identifiers to normalize TCRbeta repertoire quantification. Through fastp at Q25 and MiXCR, TCRdb rebuilt clones from the public reads, retaining in-frame beta chains. Each entry merges the rows of one CDR3 protein and shows their most common DNA and genes. The sample has almost 600,000 distinct CDR3 sequences on record, approximately 30% of them singletons. 35% to 40% of the sample comes from the top ten.

The sample here was PBMCs, taken before TCRalphabeta/CD19-depleted stem cell transplant. The chain is encoded by TRBV6-5 joined to TRBJ1-2; the D region possibly corresponds to TRBD1 (6 bases align). The clonotype comes from a boy younger than two with Wiskott-Aldrich syndrome, due to receive a stem cell transplant. The DNA sequence is given as TGTGCCAGCAGTTACGCTCCCATCAGGGGCAATGGCGGCTACACCTTC. It is translated as CASSYAPIRGNGGYTF.